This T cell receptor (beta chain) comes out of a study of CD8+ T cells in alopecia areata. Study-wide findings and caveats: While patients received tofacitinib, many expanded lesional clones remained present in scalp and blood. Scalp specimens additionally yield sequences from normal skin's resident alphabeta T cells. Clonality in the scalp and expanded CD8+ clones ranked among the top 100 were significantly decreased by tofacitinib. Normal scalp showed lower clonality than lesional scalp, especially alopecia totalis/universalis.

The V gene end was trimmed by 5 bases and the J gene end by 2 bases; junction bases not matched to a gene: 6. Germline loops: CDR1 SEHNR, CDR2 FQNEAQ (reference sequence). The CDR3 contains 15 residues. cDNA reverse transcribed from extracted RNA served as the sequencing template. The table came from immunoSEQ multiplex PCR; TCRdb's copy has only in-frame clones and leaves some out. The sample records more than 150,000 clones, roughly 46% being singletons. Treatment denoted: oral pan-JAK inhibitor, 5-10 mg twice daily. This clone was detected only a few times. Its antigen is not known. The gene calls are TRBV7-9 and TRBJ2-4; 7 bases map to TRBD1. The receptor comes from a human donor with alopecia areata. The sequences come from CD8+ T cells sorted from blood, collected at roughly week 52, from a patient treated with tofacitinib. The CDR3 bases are TGTGCCAGCAGCCAAGCGACAGGGACCAAAAACATTCAGTACTTC. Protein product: CASSQATGTKNIQYF.